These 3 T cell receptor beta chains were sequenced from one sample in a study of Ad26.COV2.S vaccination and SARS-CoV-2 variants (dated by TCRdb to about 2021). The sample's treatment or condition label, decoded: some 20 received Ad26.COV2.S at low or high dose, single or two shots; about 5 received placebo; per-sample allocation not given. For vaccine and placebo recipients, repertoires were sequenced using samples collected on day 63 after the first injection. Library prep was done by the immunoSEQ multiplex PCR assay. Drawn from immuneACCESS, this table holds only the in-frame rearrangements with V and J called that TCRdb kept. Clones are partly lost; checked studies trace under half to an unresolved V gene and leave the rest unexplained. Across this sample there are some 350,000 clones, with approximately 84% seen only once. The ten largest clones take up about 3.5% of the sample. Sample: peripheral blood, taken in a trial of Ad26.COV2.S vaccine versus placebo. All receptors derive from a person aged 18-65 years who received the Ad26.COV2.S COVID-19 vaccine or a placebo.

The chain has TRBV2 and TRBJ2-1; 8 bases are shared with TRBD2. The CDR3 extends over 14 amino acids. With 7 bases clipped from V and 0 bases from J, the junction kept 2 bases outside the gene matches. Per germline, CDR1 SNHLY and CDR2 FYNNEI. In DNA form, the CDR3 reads TGTGCCAGCATAGCGGGGAGCTCCTACAATGAGCAGTTCTTC. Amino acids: CASIAGSSYNEQFF.

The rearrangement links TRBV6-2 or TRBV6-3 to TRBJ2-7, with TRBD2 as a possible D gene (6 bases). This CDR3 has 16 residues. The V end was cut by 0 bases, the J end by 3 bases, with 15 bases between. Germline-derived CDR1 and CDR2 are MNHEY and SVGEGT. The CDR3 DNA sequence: TGTGCCAGCAGTTACTCGAGTATCCGGCGGGGCTACGAGCAGTACTTC. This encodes CASSYSSIRRGYEQYF.

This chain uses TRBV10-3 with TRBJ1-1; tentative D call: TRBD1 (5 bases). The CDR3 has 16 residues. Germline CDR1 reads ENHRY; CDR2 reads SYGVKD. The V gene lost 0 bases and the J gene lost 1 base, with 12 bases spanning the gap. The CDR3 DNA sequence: TGTGCCATCAGTGAGTCTTACGACAGATCGAACACTGAAGCTTTCTTT. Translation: CAISESYDRSNTEAFF.